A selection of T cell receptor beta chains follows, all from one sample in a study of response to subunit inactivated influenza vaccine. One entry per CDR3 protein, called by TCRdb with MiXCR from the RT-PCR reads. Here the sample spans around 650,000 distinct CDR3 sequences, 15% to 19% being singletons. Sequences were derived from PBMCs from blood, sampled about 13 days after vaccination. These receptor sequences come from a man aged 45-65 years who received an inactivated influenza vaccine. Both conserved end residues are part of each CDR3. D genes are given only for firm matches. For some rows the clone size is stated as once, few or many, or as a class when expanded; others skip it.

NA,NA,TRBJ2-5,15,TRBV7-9,CASNPETGSGKTQYF,TGTGCCAGCAACCCAGAGACAGGCTCAGGGAAGACCCAGTACTTC
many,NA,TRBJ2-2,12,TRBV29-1,CSVGQGTGELFF,TGCAGCGTGGGTCAAGGGACCGGGGAGCTGTTTTTT
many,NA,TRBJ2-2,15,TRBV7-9,CASSTGLPRTGELFF,TGTGCCAGCAGCACGGGACTCCCACGGACCGGGGAGCTGTTTTTT
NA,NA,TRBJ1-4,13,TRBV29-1,CSVGVGAREKLFF,TGCAGCGTCGGGGTGGGGGCGCGAGAAAAACTGTTTTTT
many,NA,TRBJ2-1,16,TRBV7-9,CASSLALGGPYNEQFF,TGTGCCAGCAGCTTAGCGCTCGGGGGGCCTTACAATGAGCAGTTCTTC
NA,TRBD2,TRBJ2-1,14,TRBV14,CASSQGLAGIEQFF,TGTGCCAGCAGCCAAGGACTAGCGGGAATTGAGCAGTTCTTC
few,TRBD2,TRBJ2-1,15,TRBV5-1,CASSLTAGGRDEQFF,TGCGCCAGCAGCTTGACGGCGGGGGGGCGGGATGAGCAGTTCTTC
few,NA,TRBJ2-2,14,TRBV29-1,CSVDLQGNTGELFF,TGCAGCGTTGATTTACAGGGAAACACCGGGGAGCTGTTTTTT
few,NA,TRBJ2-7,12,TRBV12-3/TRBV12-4,CASSFSLGHQYF,TGTGCCAGCAGTTTCAGTCTCGGACATCAGTACTTC
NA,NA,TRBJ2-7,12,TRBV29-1,CSVGRSSYEQYF,TGCAGCGTGGGAAGGAGCTCCTACGAGCAGTACTTC
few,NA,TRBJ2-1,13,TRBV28,CASALLRGNEQFF,TGTGCCAGCGCCCTCCTTAGGGGAAATGAGCAGTTCTTC
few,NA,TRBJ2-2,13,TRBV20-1,CSASQTNTGELFF,TGCAGTGCTAGCCAGACTAACACCGGGGAGCTGTTTTTT
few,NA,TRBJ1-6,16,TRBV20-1,CSAREQGRGGNSPLHF,TGCAGTGCTAGAGAGCAGGGCAGGGGCGGGAATTCACCCCTCCACTTT
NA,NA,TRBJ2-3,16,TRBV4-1,CASSQPPGRGGDTQYF,TGCGCCAGCAGCCAACCCCCGGGGAGGGGGGGAGATACGCAGTATTTT
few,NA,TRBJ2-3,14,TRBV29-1,CSVGGPPHRDTQYF,TGCAGCGTGGGGGGTCCCCCCCATAGGGATACGCAGTATTTT
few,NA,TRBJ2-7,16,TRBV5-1,CASSGSGTDGSYEQYF,TGCGCCAGCAGCGGGTCCGGGACGGATGGCTCCTACGAGCAGTACTTC
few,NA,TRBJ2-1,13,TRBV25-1,CASKRRTYDEQFF,TGTGCCAGCAAACGACGTACCTACGATGAGCAGTTCTTC
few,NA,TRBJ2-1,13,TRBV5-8,CASSKLRNNEQFF,TGTGCCAGCAGCAAGTTACGGAACAATGAGCAGTTCTTC
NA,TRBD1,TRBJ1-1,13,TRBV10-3,CASQGGSGTEAFF,TGTGCCTCACAGGGGGGGTCTGGCACTGAAGCTTTCTTT
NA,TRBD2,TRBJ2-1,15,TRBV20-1,CSARDRAGGDNEQFF,TGCAGTGCTAGAGATCGGGCGGGAGGGGACAATGAGCAGTTCTTC
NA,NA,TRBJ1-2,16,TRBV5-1,CASSFMASSIGYGYTF,TGCGCCAGCAGCTTTATGGCCTCATCAATAGGCTATGGCTACACCTTC
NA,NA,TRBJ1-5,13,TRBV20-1,CSAGTTSNQPQHF,TGCAGTGCAGGAACGACCAGCAATCAGCCCCAGCATTTT
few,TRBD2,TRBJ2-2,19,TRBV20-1,CSASTGTSGRAVYTGELFF,TGCAGTGCTAGTACCGGGACTAGCGGGAGGGCCGTTTATACCGGGGAGCTGTTTTTT
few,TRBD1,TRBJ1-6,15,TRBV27,CASRTGQGVYSPLHF,TGTGCCAGCAGGACAGGACAGGGGGTTTATTCACCCCTCCACTTT
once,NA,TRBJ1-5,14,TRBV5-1,CASSLAGGQSVWHF,TGCGCCAGCAGCTTGGCCGGCGGGCAATCAGTCTGGCATTTT
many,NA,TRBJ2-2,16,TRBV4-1,CASSHLGTANTGELFF,TGCGCCAGCAGCCATTTGGGGACGGCCAACACCGGGGAGCTGTTTTTT
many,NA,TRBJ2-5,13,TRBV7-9,CASRSLVAETQYF,TGTGCCAGCAGAAGTCTCGTAGCGGAGACCCAGTACTTC
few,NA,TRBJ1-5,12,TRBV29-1,CSVSDGTGPQHF,TGCAGCGTTAGCGACGGCACGGGGCCCCAGCATTTT
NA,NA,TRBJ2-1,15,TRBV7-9,CASSLGRFSYNEQFF,TGTGCCAGCAGCCTGGGACGGTTCTCCTACAATGAGCAGTTCTTC
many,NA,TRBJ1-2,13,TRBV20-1,CSAKMGPSGGYTF,TGCAGTGCTAAAATGGGTCCGTCAGGAGGCTACACCTTC
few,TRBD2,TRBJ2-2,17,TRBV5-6,CASSTRRLARNTGELFF,TGTGCCAGCAGTACACGTCGACTAGCCCGGAACACCGGGGAGCTGTTTTTT
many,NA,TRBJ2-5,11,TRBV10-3,CATAGLETQYF,TGTGCCACGGCGGGTTTGGAGACCCAGTACTTC
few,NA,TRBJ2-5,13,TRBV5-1,CASSLRVAETQYF,TGCGCCAGCAGCCTCAGGGTTGCGGAGACCCAGTACTTC
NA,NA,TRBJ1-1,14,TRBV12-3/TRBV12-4,CASSFDRLRTEAFF,TGTGCCAGCAGTTTTGACAGGCTACGGACTGAAGCTTTCTTT
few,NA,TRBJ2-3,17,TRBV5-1,CASSLEGNRLSTDTQYF,TGCGCCAGCAGCTTGGAAGGCAACAGACTCAGCACAGATACGCAGTATTTT
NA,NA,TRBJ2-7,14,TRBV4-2,CASSQDRLTNEQYF,TGTGCCAGCAGCCAAGATCGCCTGACCAACGAGCAGTACTTC
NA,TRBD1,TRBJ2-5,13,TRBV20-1,CSARGQGVETQYF,TGCAGTGCTAGAGGACAGGGGGTCGAGACCCAGTACTTC
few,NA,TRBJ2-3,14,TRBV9,CASSEPGNTDTQYF,TGTGCCAGCAGCGAACCGGGAAACACAGATACGCAGTATTTT
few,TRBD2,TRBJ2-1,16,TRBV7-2,CASSLLGAGGPDEQFF,TGTGCCAGCAGCTTACTAGGAGCGGGGGGGCCAGATGAGCAGTTCTTC
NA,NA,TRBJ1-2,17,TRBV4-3,CASSQDGRRKTNYGYTF,TGCGCCAGCAGCCAAGATGGAAGGAGGAAGACTAACTATGGCTACACCTTC
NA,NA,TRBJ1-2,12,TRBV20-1,CSANRKADGYTF,TGCAGTGCTAACCGAAAGGCGGATGGCTACACCTTC
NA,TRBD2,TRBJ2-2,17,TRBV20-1,CSARGGISGRALGELFF,TGCAGTGCTAGAGGGGGGATCAGCGGGAGGGCCCTCGGGGAGCTGTTTTTT
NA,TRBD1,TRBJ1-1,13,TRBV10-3,CAIRGQGEEGAFF,TGTGCCATCAGGGGACAGGGGGAGGAAGGGGCTTTCTTT
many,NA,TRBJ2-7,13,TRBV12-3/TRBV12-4,CASSKDTTYEQYF,TGTGCCAGCAGTAAGGACACTACCTACGAGCAGTACTTC
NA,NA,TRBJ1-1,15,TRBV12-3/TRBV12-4,CASSPTRVSVTEAFF,TGTGCCAGCAGCCCTACCCGCGTCTCTGTCACTGAAGCTTTCTTT
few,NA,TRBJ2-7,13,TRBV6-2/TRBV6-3,CATQRDTSREQYF,TGTGCCACCCAACGGGACACGTCAAGAGAGCAGTACTTC
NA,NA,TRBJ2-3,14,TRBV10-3,CAISESPRTDTQYF,TGTGCCATCAGTGAGTCCCCCCGCACAGATACGCAGTATTTT
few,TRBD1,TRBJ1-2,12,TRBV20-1,CSVTGGDYGYTF,TGCAGTGTGACAGGGGGCGACTATGGCTACACCTTC
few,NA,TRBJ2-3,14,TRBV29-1,CTHSGGSSTDTQYF,TGCACCCATTCGGGCGGATCTAGCACAGATACGCAGTATTTT
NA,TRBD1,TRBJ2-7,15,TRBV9,CASSVSGTGGNEQYF,TGTGCCAGCAGCGTATCCGGGACAGGGGGGAACGAGCAGTACTTC
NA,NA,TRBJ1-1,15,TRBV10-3,CAISESPTGNTEAFF,TGTGCCATCAGTGAGTCACCGACAGGGAACACTGAAGCTTTCTTT
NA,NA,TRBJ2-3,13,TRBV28,CASSTPSGDTQYF,TGTGCCAGCAGCACACCCTCGGGGGATACGCAGTATTTT
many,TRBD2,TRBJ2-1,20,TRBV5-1,CASRRSLAGVAPNLNNEQFF,TGCGCCAGCAGACGCTCGTTAGCGGGAGTCGCTCCCAACCTCAACAATGAGCAGTTCTTC
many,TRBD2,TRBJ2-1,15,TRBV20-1,CSARARSGAYNEQFF,TGCAGTGCTCGGGCGCGTAGCGGGGCTTACAATGAGCAGTTCTTC
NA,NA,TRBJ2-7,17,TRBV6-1,CASRKSVIPSRSYEQYF,TGTGCCAGCAGAAAAAGCGTCATTCCTTCGCGTTCCTACGAGCAGTACTTC
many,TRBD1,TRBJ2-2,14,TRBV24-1,CATSTYRGTGELFF,TGTGCCACCAGCACTTACAGGGGCACCGGGGAGCTGTTTTTT
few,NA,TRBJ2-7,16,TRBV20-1,CSASRSGTGPSYEQYF,TGCAGTGCTAGTCGGAGCGGGACAGGCCCCTCCTACGAGCAGTACTTC
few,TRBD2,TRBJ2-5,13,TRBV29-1,CSVGGLAIETQYF,TGCAGCGTGGGTGGACTAGCCATAGAGACCCAGTACTTC
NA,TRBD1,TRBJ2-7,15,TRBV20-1,CSARRGGPTSYEQYF,TGCAGTGCTAGAAGAGGGGGCCCCACCTCCTACGAGCAGTACTTC
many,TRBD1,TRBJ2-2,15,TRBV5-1,CASSKTGENTGELFF,TGCGCCAGCAGCAAGACAGGGGAGAACACCGGGGAGCTGTTTTTT